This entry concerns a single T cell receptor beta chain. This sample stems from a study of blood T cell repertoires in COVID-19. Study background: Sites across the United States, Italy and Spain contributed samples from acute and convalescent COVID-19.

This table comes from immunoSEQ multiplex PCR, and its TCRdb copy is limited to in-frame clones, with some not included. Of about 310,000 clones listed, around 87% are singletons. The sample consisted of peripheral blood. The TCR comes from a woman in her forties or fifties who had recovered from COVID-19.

CDR3 in amino acids: CASSYVGEVQETQYF. CDR3 nucleotide sequence: TGTGCCAGCAGTTACGTGGGAGAGGTCCAAGAGACCCAGTACTTC. The chain couples TRBV6-5 to TRBJ2-5, with a tentative D call TRBD2 (5 bases). Germline V gene data show CDR1 as MNHEY and CDR2 as SVGAGI. The V end lost 2 bases, the J end lost 1 base, and 11 bases lay between the germline ends. The length of the CDR3 is 15 residues.